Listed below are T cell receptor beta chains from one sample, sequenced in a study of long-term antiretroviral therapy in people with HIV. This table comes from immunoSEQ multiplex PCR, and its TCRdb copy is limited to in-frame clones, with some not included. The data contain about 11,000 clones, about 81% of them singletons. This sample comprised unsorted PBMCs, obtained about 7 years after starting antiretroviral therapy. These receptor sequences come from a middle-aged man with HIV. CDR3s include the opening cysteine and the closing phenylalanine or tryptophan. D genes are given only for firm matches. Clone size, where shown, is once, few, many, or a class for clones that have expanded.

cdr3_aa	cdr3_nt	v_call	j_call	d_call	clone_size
CASSESGVTDTQYF	TGCGCCAGCAGTGAGTCGGGCGTCACAGATACGCAGTATTTT	TRBV10-2	TRBJ2-3	.	.
CASSQGRLNTEAFF	TGCGCCAGCAGCCAAGGGCGTTTGAACACTGAAGCTTTCTTT	TRBV4-1	TRBJ1-1	.	.
CASSERGQATKMNTEAFF	TGTGCTAGCAGTGAAAGGGGACAGGCTACGAAGATGAACACTGAAGCTTTCTTT	TRBV25-1	TRBJ1-1	TRBD1	.
CASSFQETGGLGYGYTF	TGTGCCAGCAGCTTCCAAGAAACAGGGGGCCTAGGCTATGGCTACACCTTC	TRBV5-5	TRBJ1-2	TRBD1	.
CASSPSGTGGFGNQPQHF	TGTGCCAGCTCACCCTCCGGGACAGGGGGCTTTGGCAATCAGCCCCAGCATTTT	TRBV18	TRBJ1-5	TRBD1	.
CASSLLDSDIYNEQFF	TGTGCCAGCAGCTTACTGGACAGTGATATCTACAATGAGCAGTTCTTC	TRBV7-9	TRBJ2-1	.	.
CASSELTGDTNTEAFF	TGTGCCAGCAGCGAATTAACAGGAGACACGAACACTGAAGCTTTCTTT	TRBV6-1	TRBJ1-1	.	.
CASSPRDSFTDTQYF	TGTGCCAGCAGCCCAAGGGACAGCTTCACAGATACGCAGTATTTT	TRBV11-3	TRBJ2-3	TRBD1	.
CASSDLGGNTEAFF	TGCGCCAGCAGTGATCTAGGTGGGAACACTGAAGCTTTCTTT	TRBV10-2	TRBJ1-1	.	few
CASSLDHRGQRNSPLHF	TGTGCCAGCAGCTTAGATCACAGGGGGCAGCGCAATTCACCCCTCCACTTT	TRBV11-2	TRBJ1-6	TRBD1	.
CASSLYENTEAFF	TGTGCCAGCAGTTTATATGAGAACACTGAAGCTTTCTTT	TRBV27	TRBJ1-1	.	.
CSVEDGAGTGNTIYF	TGCAGCGTTGAAGATGGGGCAGGGACTGGAAACACCATATATTTT	TRBV29-1	TRBJ1-3	.	.
CATSGGQGKDEQFF	TGTGCCACCAGCGGAGGACAGGGGAAGGATGAGCAGTTCTTC	TRBV15	TRBJ2-1	TRBD1	.
CASRPDDRGLNEQFF	TGTGCCAGCAGGCCGGACGACAGGGGGCTGAATGAGCAGTTCTTC	TRBV5-6	TRBJ2-1	TRBD1	.
CASSLVGSTDTQYF	TGTGCCAGCAGTTTAGTTGGGAGCACAGATACGCAGTATTTT	TRBV27	TRBJ2-3	.	.
CASSHSLASYEQYF	TGTGCCAGCAGCCACAGTCTGGCTTCCTACGAGCAGTACTTC	TRBV4-2	TRBJ2-7	.	few
CASSHPQTASDTQYF	TGTGCCAGCAGCCACCCCCAGACAGCGTCAGATACGCAGTATTTT	TRBV27	TRBJ2-3	.	few
CASTEGGPVGDTQYF	TGTGCCAGCACCGAAGGGGGGCCGGTTGGAGATACGCAGTATTTT	TRBV9	TRBJ2-3	.	.
CASSMLGNTEAFF	TGTGCCAGTAGTATGCTAGGGAACACTGAAGCTTTCTTT	TRBV19	TRBJ1-1	.	.